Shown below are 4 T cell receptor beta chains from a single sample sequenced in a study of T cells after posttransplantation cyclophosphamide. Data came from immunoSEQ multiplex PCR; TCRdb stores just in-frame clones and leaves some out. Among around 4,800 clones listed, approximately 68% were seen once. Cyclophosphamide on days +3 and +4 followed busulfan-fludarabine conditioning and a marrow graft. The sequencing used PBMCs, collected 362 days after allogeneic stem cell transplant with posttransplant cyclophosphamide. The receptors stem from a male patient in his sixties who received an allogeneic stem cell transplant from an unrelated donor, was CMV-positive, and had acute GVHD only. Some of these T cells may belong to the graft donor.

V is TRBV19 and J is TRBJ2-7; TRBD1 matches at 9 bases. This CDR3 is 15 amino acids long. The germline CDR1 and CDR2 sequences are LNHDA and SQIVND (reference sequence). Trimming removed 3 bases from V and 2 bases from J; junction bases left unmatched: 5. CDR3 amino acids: CASSITGTGTYEQYF. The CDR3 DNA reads TGTGCCAGTAGTATCACCGGGACAGGGACCTACGAGCAGTACTTC.

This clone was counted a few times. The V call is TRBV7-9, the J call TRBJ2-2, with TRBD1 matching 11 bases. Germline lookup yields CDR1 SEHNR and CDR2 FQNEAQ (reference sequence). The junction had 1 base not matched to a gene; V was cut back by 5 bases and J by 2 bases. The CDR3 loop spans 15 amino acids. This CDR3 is CASSRTGGNTGELFF. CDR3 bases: TGTGCCAGCAGCCGGACAGGGGGCAACACCGGGGAGCTGTTTTTT. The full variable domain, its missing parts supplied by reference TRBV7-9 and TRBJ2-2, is DTGVSQNPRHKITKRGQNVTFRCDPISEHNRLYWYRQTLGQGPEFLTYFQNEAQLEKSRLLSDRFSAERPKGSFSTLEIQRTEQGDSAMYLCASSRTGGNTGELFFGEGSRLTVL.

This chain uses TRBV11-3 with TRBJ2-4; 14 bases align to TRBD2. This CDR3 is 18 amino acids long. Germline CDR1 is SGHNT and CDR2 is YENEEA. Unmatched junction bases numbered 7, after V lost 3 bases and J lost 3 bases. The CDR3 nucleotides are TGTGCCAGCAGCTTCGGGACTAGCGGGGGAATAGGCAAAAACATTCAGTACTTC. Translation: CASSFGTSGGIGKNIQYF.

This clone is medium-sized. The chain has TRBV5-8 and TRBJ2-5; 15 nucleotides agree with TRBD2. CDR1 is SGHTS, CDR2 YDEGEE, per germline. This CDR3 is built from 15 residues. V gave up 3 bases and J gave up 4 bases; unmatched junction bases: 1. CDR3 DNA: TGTGCCAGCAGCTCGGGACTAGCGGGAGGAGAGACCCAGTACTTC. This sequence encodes CASSSGLAGGETQYF.